This passage covers 28 T cell receptor beta chains from one sample sequenced in a study of identical twins. MiXCR was run by TCRdb on the 5' RACE reads, yielding one entry per CDR3 protein. The table includes about 520,000 distinct CDR3 sequences, about 20% detected once. The same sample was also studied in work on T cells expressing NK-cell markers.

The source material was CD4+ T cells sorted from blood. These receptors came from a woman aged 18-35 years in good health.

This clonotype was found a few times. The chain recombines TRBV29-1 with TRBJ2-3, with D possibly matching TRBD2 (6 bases). This CDR3 is built from 14 residues. The V gene's germline CDR1 is SQVTM and CDR2 ANQGSEA. The ends were cut back, 4 bases at V and 2 bases at J, with 13 bases in the middle. CDR3 nucleotide sequence: TGCAGCGTTGGGGTGCGGGGTGACACAGATACGCAGTATTTT. It encodes CSVGVRGDTDTQYF.

The CDR3 bases are TGCAGTGCCGGCTCGAGCGGGATCGGGTCCTACAATGAGCAGTTCTTC. Encoded protein: CSAGSSGIGSYNEQFF. The rearrangement uses TRBV20-1 and TRBJ2-1, with 7 positions matching TRBD2. Germline loops: CDR1 DFQATT, CDR2 SNEGSKA (reference sequence). The CDR3 is 16 amino acids. J lost 1 base, V lost 6 bases, and 12 bases had no gene match.

The gene calls are TRBV7-2 and TRBJ2-7, with D perhaps TRBD2 (6 bases). CDR3 size: 14 residues. The V gene's germline CDR1 is SGHTA and CDR2 FQGNSA. The V and J ends lost 3 bases and 7 bases respectively, with 16 bases between them. The CDR3 DNA reads as TGTGCCAGCAGCTTGAGCGGCGGGAAGAGAGAGCAGTACTTC. It specifies CASSLSGGKREQYF.

There are many counts of this clonotype. V and J are TRBV19 and TRBJ1-1, with 8 bases that match TRBD1. The CDR3 runs 13 residues. Germline V CDR1 and CDR2: LNHDA, SQIVND (reference sequence). V dropped 11 bases and J dropped 1; count of bases not matched to a gene: 6. Written as DNA, the CDR3 is TGTGCCTGTAACAGGGGGACGAACACTGAAGCTTTCTTT. Protein product: CACNRGTNTEAFF.

The V gene is TRBV11-1, the J gene TRBJ2-1; 12 positions match TRBD2. Germline-derived CDR1 and CDR2 are SGHAT and FQDESV (reference sequence). J gave up 0 bases and V 1 base, and 4 bases lay outside the gene matches. CDR3 length: 18 amino acids. The CDR3 region has the DNA TGTGCCAGCAGCTTAGGACTAGCGGGGGTCTACTCCTACAATGAGCAGTTCTTC. Residues: CASSLGLAGVYSYNEQFF. The full variable domain, its missing parts supplied by reference TRBV11-1 and TRBJ2-1, is EAEVAQSPRYKITEKSQAVAFWCDPISGHATLYWYRQILGQGPELLVQFQDESVVDDSQLPKDRFSAERLKGVDSTLKIQPAELGDSAMYLCASSLGLAGVYSYNEQFFGPGTRLTVL.

This clonotype was detected ten times or more. The junction does not match germline at one end; this may be a read error. The chain combines TRBV20-1 with TRBJ1-2; a possible D gene is TRBD1 (6 bases). This CDR3 is 15 amino acids long. Germline V gene sequence: CDR1 DFQATT, CDR2 SNEGSKA (reference sequence). In DNA form, the CDR3 reads TGCAGTGCCAGAGGCGCGGGCAGGGGACGCTATGGCTACACCTTC. This sequence encodes CSARGAGRGRYGYTF.

V is TRBV20-1 and J is TRBJ2-1, with 10 bases matching TRBD2. The germline V gene has CDR1 DFQATT and CDR2 SNEGSKA (reference sequence). CDR3 length equals 14 residues. V lost 4 bases and J lost 7; bases outside the gene matches: 7. In nucleotides, the CDR3 is TGCAGTGCTAAGAGCGGGAGGGCCGGGAATGAGCAGTTCTTC. The encoded protein is CSAKSGRAGNEQFF.

The J gene is TRBJ2-7, the V gene TRBV20-1, with 8 bases identical to TRBD2. The J segment lost 4 bases and the V segment lost 0 bases, leaving 8 bases of the junction unmatched. This CDR3 is 15 amino acids long. Germline assignment: CDR1 DFQATT and CDR2 SNEGSKA (reference sequence). The DNA of the CDR3 is TGCAGTGCTAGAGATCACGGGAGGGCCATGTACGAGCAGTACTTC. Its protein is CSARDHGRAMYEQYF.

This clonotype has more than one count but fewer than ten. The CDR3 sequence is CASSFVPGTQTGELFF. The CDR3 bases are TGCGCCAGCAGCTTTGTCCCCGGGACGCAAACCGGGGAGCTGTTTTTT. The chain joins TRBV5-1 to TRBJ2-2; D may match TRBD1 or TRBD2 (5 bases each). Per the germline V gene, CDR1 is SGHRS and CDR2 is YFSETQ. The CDR3 sequence is 16 residues long. With 2 bases removed from V and 5 bases from J, the gap between germline ends came to 16 bases.

The genes are TRBV12-3 or TRBV12-4 and TRBJ1-5; D gene uncertain. The germline V and J ends were trimmed by 6 bases and 7 bases, with 10 bases remaining between them. There are 12 residues in the CDR3. The CDR3 DNA is TGTGCCAGCAGAAGTAGCAGACAGCCCCAGCATTTT. Residues: CASRSSRQPQHF.

The chain couples TRBV5-1 to TRBJ1-2; possible D gene TRBD1, 6 bases. This CDR3 contains 15 residues. The ends were cut back, 1 base at V and 4 bases at J, with 14 bases in the middle. CDR1 is SGHRS, CDR2 YFSETQ, per germline. CDR3 region: CASSLSGDPRYGYTF. The CDR3 DNA follows: TGCGCCAGCAGCTTGTCAGGGGACCCTCGCTATGGCTACACCTTC. Combining the CDR3 with reference TRBV5-1 and TRBJ1-2 gives the whole variable domain KAGVTQTPRYLIKTRGQQVTLSCSPISGHRSVSWYQQTPGQGLQFLFEYFSETQRNKGNFPGRFSGRQFSNSRSEMNVSTLELGDSALYLCASSLSGDPRYGYTFGSGTRLTVV.

A few counts support this clonotype. This chain connects TRBV10-3 to TRBJ2-7; D not certain. V was cut by 6 bases and J by 4 bases, with 4 bases left in between. Germline CDR1 reads ENHRY; CDR2 reads SYGVKD. CDR3 length: 10 amino acids. The DNA for the CDR3 is TGTGCCATCAGCTTTTACGAGCAGTACTTC. This encodes CAISFYEQYF.

V and J are TRBV7-7 and TRBJ2-1, with unresolved D. The V and J ends lost 0 bases and 8 bases respectively, with 14 bases between them. There are 15 residues in the CDR3. Germline V CDR1 and CDR2: SSHAT, FNYEAQ (reference sequence). The DNA of the CDR3 is TGTGCCAGCAGCTTAGCGCCGGAGAAGGGCCATGAGCAGTTCTTC. It is translated as CASSLAPEKGHEQFF.

V gene TRBV27 combines with J gene TRBJ1-3, with 8 nucleotides matching TRBD1. With 7 bases clipped from V and 4 bases from J, the junction kept 9 bases outside the gene matches. Germline loops: CDR1 MNHEY, CDR2 SMNVEV (reference sequence). This CDR3 has 15 residues. Written as DNA, the CDR3 is TGTGCCAGCAAGCGTTCAGGGGGCAGGGGAAACACCATATATTTT. Translated, it gives CASKRSGGRGNTIYF.

This clonotype was detected only a few times. The rearrangement joins TRBV6-1 to TRBJ2-7; 9 bases align to TRBD1. Germline-derived CDR1 and CDR2 are MNHNS and SASEGT. V lost 9 bases to trimming and J lost 0 bases; unmatched junction nucleotides: 6. The CDR3 is 14 amino acids. This CDR3 reads CASHRDRVSYEQYF. In nucleotides, the CDR3 is TGTGCCAGTCACCGGGACAGGGTCTCCTACGAGCAGTACTTC.

V and J are TRBV5-1 and TRBJ2-1; 10 bases match TRBD2. Germline lookup yields CDR1 SGHRS and CDR2 YFSETQ. With 0 bases clipped from V and 10 bases from J, the junction kept 7 bases outside the gene matches. The CDR3 consists of 15 residues. The CDR3 is CASSLGTAGGNEQFF. Written as DNA, the CDR3 is TGCGCCAGCAGCTTGGGTACAGCGGGGGGGAACGAGCAGTTCTTC.

In this sample, this clonotype turned up many times. CDR3 nucleotides: TGCAGTGCTACGTCCGGACAGGGAAGATTTGGAAACACCATATATTTT. It translates to CSATSGQGRFGNTIYF. V gene TRBV20-1 combines with J gene TRBJ1-3; 8 bases line up with TRBD1. CDR1 is DFQATT, CDR2 SNEGSKA, per germline (reference sequence). The junction had 11 bases not matched to a gene; V was cut back by 4 bases and J by 3 bases. The CDR3 contains 16 residues.

This clonotype was observed a few times. The genes are TRBV29-1 and TRBJ2-4; D possibly corresponds to TRBD1 (6 bases). The CDR3 runs to 15 residues. Germline CDR1 SQVTM, CDR2 ANQGSEA. The germline V and J ends were trimmed by 7 bases and 0 bases, with 16 bases remaining between them. This chain's CDR3 is CSAAGIQGAKNIQYF. The CDR3 nucleotides read TGCAGCGCCGCCGGGATACAGGGAGCCAAAAACATTCAGTACTTC.

The sample holds one count of this clonotype. The V and J genes are TRBV15 and TRBJ2-7, with 9 positions matching TRBD2. With V trimmed by 3 bases and J by 6 bases, 6 bases remained unmatched. The CDR3 covers 14 residues. The germline V gene has CDR1 LNHNV and CDR2 YYDKDF (reference sequence). DNA of the CDR3: TGTGCCACCAGCAGGCAAGGGACTAGCCCCGAGCAGTACTTC. Translating it yields CATSRQGTSPEQYF.

Comments on this clonotype: Its ends do not fully match the called genes, so a read error is possible. This chain uses TRBV5-1 with TRBJ2-1, with 9 bases fitting TRBD2. The germline V gene encodes CDR1 SGHRS and CDR2 YFSETQ. The CDR3 contains 16 residues. CDR3 DNA sequence: TGCACCAGCAGTCCGCCTAGCGGGAATGCCTACAATGAGCAGTTCTTC. It encodes CTSSPPSGNAYNEQFF.

This clonotype has only a few counts. The rearrangement uses TRBV9 and TRBJ2-1; D gene unclear. CDR3 length: 14 residues. V lost 3 bases and J 5 bases, leaving 12 bases between the germline ends. Germline assignment: CDR1 SGDLS and CDR2 YYNGEE. CDR3 in amino acids: CASSARSPNNEQFF. The CDR3 DNA sequence: TGTGCCAGCAGCGCACGAAGCCCGAACAATGAGCAGTTCTTC.

This chain connects TRBV20-1 to TRBJ2-1, with 12 bases fitting TRBD2. The CDR3 has 16 residues. Unmatched junction bases numbered 11, after V lost 0 bases and J lost 11 bases. CDR1 is DFQATT and CDR2 is SNEGSKA in the germline V gene (reference sequence). In nucleotides, the CDR3 is TGCAGTGCTAGAGACCCCGGGACTAGCGGGTCAATGCAGCAGTTCTTC. The encoded protein is CSARDPGTSGSMQQFF.

The CDR3 DNA is TGCAGTGCTAGTCCCCGGGACAGGGGGACCTATGGCTACACCTTC. Protein product: CSASPRDRGTYGYTF. The chain recombines TRBV20-1 with TRBJ1-2, with 11 nucleotides matching TRBD1. This CDR3 is 15 amino acids long. CDR1 and CDR2 from the germline V gene are DFQATT and SNEGSKA (reference sequence). After removal of 3 bases from V and 4 bases from J, the junction contained 7 bases not matched to a gene.

V is TRBV12-5 and J is TRBJ2-3; perhaps TRBD2 as D (6 bases). The V end lost 4 bases, the J end lost 6 bases, and 11 bases lay between the germline ends. The CDR3 is made up of 13 amino acids. Germline CDR1 LGHNT, CDR2 FRNRAP. Here the CDR3 DNA reads TGTGCTAGTGGTTCCAGCGGGCCGGATACGCAGTATTTT. This translates into CASGSSGPDTQYF.

In this sample, this clonotype turned up a few times. The V call is TRBV7-2, the J call TRBJ1-5, with 7 bases that match TRBD1. There are 18 residues in the CDR3. CDR1 and CDR2 (germline): SGHTA, FQGNSA. V gave up 0 bases and J gave up 4 bases; unmatched junction bases: 12. This CDR3 reads CASSLAFGTVRANQPQHF. The CDR3 region has the DNA TGTGCCAGCAGCTTAGCCTTCGGGACAGTCAGAGCAAATCAGCCCCAGCATTTT.

This clonotype showed up just a few times. The chain recombines TRBV3-1 with TRBJ2-1, with 7 bases aligning to TRBD2. CDR3 size: 16 residues. The germline CDR1 and CDR2 sequences are LGHDT and YNNKEL (reference sequence). Trimming removed 4 bases from V and 3 bases from J; junction bases left unmatched: 9. CDR3 coding DNA: TGTGCCAGCAGCCGAATACGGGCTAGCGGCTACAATGAGCAGTTCTTC. This sequence encodes CASSRIRASGYNEQFF.

The gene calls are TRBV29-1 and TRBJ2-3, with a weak D call TRBD2 (7 bases). Germline assignment: CDR1 SQVTM and CDR2 ANQGSEA. The V end was cut by 2 bases, the J end by 6 bases, with 9 bases between. This CDR3 is 12 amino acids long. CDR3 bases: TGCAGCGTTGAACGGGGGGCGGATACGCAGTATTTT. Encoded protein: CSVERGADTQYF.

This clonotype was detected only a few times. CDR3 nucleotides: TGTGCCAGCAGCCTTTGGCGGGAGGGAGAGCAGTTCTTC. It specifies CASSLWREGEQFF. The J gene is TRBJ2-1, the V gene TRBV7-2; 9 bases match TRBD2. V dropped 5 bases and J dropped 10; count of bases not matched to a gene: 6. The CDR3 has 13 residues. Germline CDR1 SGHTA, CDR2 FQGNSA.